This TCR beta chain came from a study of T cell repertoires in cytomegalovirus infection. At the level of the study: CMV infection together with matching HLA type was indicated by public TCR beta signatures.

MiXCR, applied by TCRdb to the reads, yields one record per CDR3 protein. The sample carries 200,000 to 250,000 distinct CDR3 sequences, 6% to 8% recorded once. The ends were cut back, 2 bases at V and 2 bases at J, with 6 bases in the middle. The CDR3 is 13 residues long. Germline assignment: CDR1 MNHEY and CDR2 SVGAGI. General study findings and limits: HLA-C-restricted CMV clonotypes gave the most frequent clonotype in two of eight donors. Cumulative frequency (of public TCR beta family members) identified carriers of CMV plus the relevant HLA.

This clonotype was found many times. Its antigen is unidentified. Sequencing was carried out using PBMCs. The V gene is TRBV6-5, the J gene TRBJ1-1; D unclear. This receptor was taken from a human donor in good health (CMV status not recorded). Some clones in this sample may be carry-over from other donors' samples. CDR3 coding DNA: TGTGCCAGCAGTTACGTGGTAAACACTGAAGCTTTCTTT. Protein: CASSYVVNTEAFF.